The sequence of this TCR beta chain was determined in a study of blood T cell repertoires in COVID-19. Study processing details: Cell counts per sample came from amplifying reference gene primers. Only in-frame clones appear in the TCRdb table, and some are missing; sequencing was by immunoSEQ multiplex PCR. That table gives V, J and clone size, and the DNA gave D and trimming. The sample contains some 230,000 clones, about 85% of which appear only once. This clone was picked up a small number of times. Germline V gene data show CDR1 as KGHSH and CDR2 as LQKENI. Trimming left V 10 bases short and J 3 bases short, with 18 bases between. The CDR3 covers 15 residues.

Source material: peripheral blood. The origin of this receptor is a woman in her fifties or sixties with COVID-19, enrolled during active disease. This sequence joins TRBV18 and TRBJ2-2, with D tentatively TRBD1 (5 bases). The CDR3 DNA is TGTGCCACTTCGTCGACAGACACATACACCGGGGAGCTGTTTTTT. It encodes CATSSTDTYTGELFF.